This T cell receptor beta chain comes out of a study of PD-L1 blockade in urothelial cancer. Study-level information: Prior chemotherapy in patients spanned 0 to 3 regimens. Investigators checked blood 3 weeks (second dose) and 6 weeks after treatment start. There were a median of about 140,000 T cells in blood samples.

Points from the study as a whole: Pretreatment TCR clonality in blood under the median foretold superior survival.

Regarding this clone: Its antigen is undetermined.

Measured with immunoSEQ multiplex PCR; TCRdb has only the in-frame clones, and not every one. Among about 63,000 clones listed, more than 80% were seen once. The CDR3 is 16 amino acids. CDR1 and CDR2 from the germline V gene are SGHVS and FNYEAQ. V trimming: 3 bases; J trimming: 4 bases; junction bases outside the gene matches: 7. Time point defined: pretreatment peripheral blood. V usage is TRBV7-6 and J usage is TRBJ2-2; TRBD1 matches 8 bases. This sequence originates from a man between 65 and 85 years old with urothelial cancer. Specimen: PBMCs, collected around atezolizumab (anti-PD-L1) treatment. CDR3 DNA sequence: TGTGCCAGCAGCTTCGGACAGGGACCCCCCACCGGGGAGCTGTTTTTT. It codes for CASSFGQGPPTGELFF.